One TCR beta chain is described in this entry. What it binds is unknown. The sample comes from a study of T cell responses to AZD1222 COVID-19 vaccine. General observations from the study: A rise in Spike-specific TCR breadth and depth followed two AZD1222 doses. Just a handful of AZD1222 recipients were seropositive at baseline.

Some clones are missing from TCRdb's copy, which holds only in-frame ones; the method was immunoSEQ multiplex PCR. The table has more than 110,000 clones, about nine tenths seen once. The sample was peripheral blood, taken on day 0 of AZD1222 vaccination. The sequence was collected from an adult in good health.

The CDR3 loop reads CASSRPGQGFNEQFF. The DNA for the CDR3 is TGTGCCAGCAGTCGTCCGGGACAGGGTTTCAATGAGCAGTTCTTC. The chain recombines TRBV28 with TRBJ2-1; the match to TRBD1 covers 9 bases. The germline CDR1 and CDR2 sequences are MDHEN and SYDVKM. The trim removed 5 bases at V and 6 bases at J, leaving 8 bases unmatched. The CDR3 sequence is 15 residues long.